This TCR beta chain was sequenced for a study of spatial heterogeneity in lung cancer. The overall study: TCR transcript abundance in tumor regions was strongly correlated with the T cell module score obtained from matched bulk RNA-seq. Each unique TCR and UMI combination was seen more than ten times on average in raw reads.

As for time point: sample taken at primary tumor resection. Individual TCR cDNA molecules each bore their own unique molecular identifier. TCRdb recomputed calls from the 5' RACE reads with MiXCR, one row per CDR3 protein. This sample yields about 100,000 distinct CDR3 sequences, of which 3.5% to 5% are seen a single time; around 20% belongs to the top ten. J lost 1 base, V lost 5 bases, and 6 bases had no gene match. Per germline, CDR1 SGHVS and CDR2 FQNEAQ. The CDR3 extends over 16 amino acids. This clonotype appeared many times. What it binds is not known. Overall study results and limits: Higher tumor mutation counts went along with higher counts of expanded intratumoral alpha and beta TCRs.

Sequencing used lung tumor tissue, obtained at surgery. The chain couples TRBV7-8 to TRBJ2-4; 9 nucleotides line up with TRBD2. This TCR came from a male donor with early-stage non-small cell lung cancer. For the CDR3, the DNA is TGTGCCAGCAGCCCTGTAGCGGGAGCGGCCAAAAACATTCAGTACTTC. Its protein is CASSPVAGAAKNIQYF.